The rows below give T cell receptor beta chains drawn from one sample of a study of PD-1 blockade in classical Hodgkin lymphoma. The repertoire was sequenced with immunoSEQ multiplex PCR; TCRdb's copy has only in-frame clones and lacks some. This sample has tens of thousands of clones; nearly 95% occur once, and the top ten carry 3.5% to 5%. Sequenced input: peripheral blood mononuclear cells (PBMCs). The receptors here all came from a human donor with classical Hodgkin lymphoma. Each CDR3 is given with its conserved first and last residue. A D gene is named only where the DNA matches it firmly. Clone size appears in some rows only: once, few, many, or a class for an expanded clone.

CASSYSILLRAEAFF,TGTGCCAGCAGTTACTCCATCCTACTGAGGGCTGAAGCTTTCTTT,-,TRBJ1-1,-,TRBV6-6
CASSLDGLRSDLHF,TGTGCCAGCAGTTTAGACGGGCTGCGTTCGGACCTCCACTTT,once,TRBJ1-6,-,TRBV28
CASRWTGTDTQYF,TGTGCCAGCAGGTGGACAGGGACAGATACGCAGTATTTT,-,TRBJ2-3,TRBD1,TRBV7-9
CASSFSTGKVYEQYF,TGTGCCAGCAGTTTCTCGACAGGGAAGGTATACGAGCAGTACTTC,-,TRBJ2-7,TRBD1,TRBV2
CAISERPYNQPQHF,TGTGCCATCAGTGAGCGGCCCTACAATCAGCCCCAGCATTTT,-,TRBJ1-5,-,TRBV10-3
CASSIGLMGTEAFF,TGTGCCAGTAGTATTGGGCTTATGGGGACTGAAGCTTTCTTT,-,TRBJ1-1,-,TRBV19
CASSQTRGGRETQYF,TGTGCCAGCAGCCAAACCCGGGGGGGCCGAGAGACCCAGTACTTC,-,TRBJ2-5,TRBD2,TRBV14
CASSPSPYSGNTIYF,TGTGCCAGCTCCCCAAGTCCCTACTCTGGAAACACCATATATTTT,-,TRBJ1-3,-,TRBV18
CASSLAGQGFNEQYF,TGCGCCAGCAGCTTGGCGGGACAGGGGTTCAACGAGCAGTACTTC,-,TRBJ2-7,TRBD1,TRBV5-1
CASSLARGSDEQFF,TGTGCCAGCAGCTTAGCTCGGGGGAGTGATGAGCAGTTCTTC,-,TRBJ2-1,-,TRBV7-9
CASSLVSHNEQFF,TGCGCCAGCAGCTTGGTCTCGCACAATGAGCAGTTCTTC,-,TRBJ2-1,-,TRBV5-1
CASSFGQGCYTGELFF,TGTGCCAGCAGCTTTGGACAGGGGTGTTACACCGGGGAGCTGTTTTTT,-,TRBJ2-2,-,TRBV12-1